This TCR beta chain emerged from a study of regulatory T cells in long-lasting Graves disease. Germline V CDR1 and CDR2: SNHLY, FYNNEI. This CDR3 has 16 amino acids. V was trimmed by 4 bases and J by 0 bases, leaving 10 bases between them. Combining iRepertoire HTBI primers with Arm-PCR of CDR3 regions, the authors built TCR beta libraries. Each CDR3 protein is one row after TCRdb ran MiXCR on the multiplex PCR reads. This repertoire shows 550,000 to 650,000 distinct CDR3 sequences, about 16% found once; its top ten account for about 12%. Time point denoted: newly diagnosed GD, antithyroid drugs for less than 3 months. Preparation of the TCR library used RNA extracted from PBMCs. This same sample was also part of a study on T cells in Graves' hyperthyroidism and ophthalmopathy.

The sequence came from a man younger than 35 with Graves disease. This chain joins TRBV2 and TRBJ2-6; tentatively, D is TRBD1 (5 bases). Sample: peripheral blood mononuclear cells (PBMCs), taken at new diagnosis, from a patient treated with antithyroid drugs. For the CDR3, the DNA is TGTGCCAGCAGTGGGAACAGGCACTCTGGGGCCAACGTCCTGACTTTC. Protein sequence: CASSGNRHSGANVLTF. Using reference TRBV2 and TRBJ2-6 for the parts outside the CDR3, the full variable domain is EPEVTQTPSHQVTQMGQEVILRCVPISNHLYFYWYRQILGQKVEFLVSFYNNEISEKSEIFDDQFSVERPDGSNFTLKIRSTKLEDSAMYFCASSGNRHSGANVLTFGAGSRLTVL.